This TCR beta chain was captured by sequencing in a study of control samples from healthy donors and cancer patients. The CDR3 has 13 amino acids. V lost 4 bases to trimming and J lost 3 bases, with 12 bases between them. The germline V gene encodes CDR1 GTSNPN and CDR2 SVGIG (reference sequence). TCRdb's table, derived via immunoSEQ multiplex PCR, lists solely in-frame clones and lacks some. Among around 170,000 clones listed, roughly 92% were seen once. The sample comprised blood. The rearrangement joins TRBV30 to TRBJ1-1; D gene unclear. This sequence originates from a man aged 30 to 45 in good health. The CDR3 DNA sequence: TGTGCCTGGACCTTGGGAACGTACACTGAAGCTTTCTTT. It encodes CAWTLGTYTEAFF.